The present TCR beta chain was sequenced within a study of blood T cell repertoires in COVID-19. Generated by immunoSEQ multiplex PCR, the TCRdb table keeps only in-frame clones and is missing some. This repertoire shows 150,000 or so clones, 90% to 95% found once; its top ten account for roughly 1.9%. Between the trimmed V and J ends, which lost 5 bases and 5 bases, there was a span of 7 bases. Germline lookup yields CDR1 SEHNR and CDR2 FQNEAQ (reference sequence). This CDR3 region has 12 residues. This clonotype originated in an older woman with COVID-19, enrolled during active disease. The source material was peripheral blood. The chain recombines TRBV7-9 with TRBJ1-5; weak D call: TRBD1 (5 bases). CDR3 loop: CASSKQDQPQHF. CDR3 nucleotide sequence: TGTGCCAGCAGCAAACAGGATCAGCCCCAGCATTTT. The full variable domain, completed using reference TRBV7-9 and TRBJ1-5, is DTGVSQNPRHKITKRGQNVTFRCDPISEHNRLYWYRQTLGQGPEFLTYFQNEAQLEKSRLLSDRFSAERPKGSFSTLEIQRTEQGDSAMYLCASSKQDQPQHFGDGTRLSIL.